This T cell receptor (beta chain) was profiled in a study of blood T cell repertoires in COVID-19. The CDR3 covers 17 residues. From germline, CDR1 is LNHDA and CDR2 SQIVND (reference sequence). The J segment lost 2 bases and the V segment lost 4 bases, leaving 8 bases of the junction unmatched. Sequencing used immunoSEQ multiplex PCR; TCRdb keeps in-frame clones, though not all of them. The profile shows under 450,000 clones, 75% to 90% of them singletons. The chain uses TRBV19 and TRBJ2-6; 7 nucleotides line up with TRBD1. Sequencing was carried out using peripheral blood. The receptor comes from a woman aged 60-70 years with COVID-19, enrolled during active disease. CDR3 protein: CASSTFLTGTGANVLTF. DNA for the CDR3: TGTGCCAGTAGTACTTTCTTGACAGGGACTGGGGCCAACGTCCTGACTTTC.